Below, 25 T cell receptor beta chains from the same sample are listed, as sequenced in a study of cytomegalovirus exposure and HLA in healthy donors. The PCR ran on 60 Vbeta and 13 Jbeta primers. Sequencing was performed with immunoSEQ multiplex PCR; in TCRdb, only in-frame clones are kept and a portion is missing. The sample contains over 120,000 clones, about 73% of which appear only once. Input material: PBMCs. These receptors were taken from a woman aged 55-69 years in good health and CMV-seropositive.

The V gene is TRBV7-8, the J gene TRBJ2-5; 11 bases line up with TRBD2. The CDR3 is made up of 17 amino acids. Germline V lookup: CDR1 SGHVS, CDR2 FQNEAQ. Trimming at V came to 1 base and at J to 5 bases, leaving 9 bases not matched to a gene. The CDR3 DNA sequence: TGTGCCAGCAGCTTAGGGGTGGGACTAGCGGCCCGGGAGACCCAGTACTTC. Residues: CASSLGVGLAARETQYF.

The J gene is TRBJ1-2, the V gene TRBV4-1, with 7 nucleotides matching TRBD1. The CDR3 runs to 14 residues. The V gene end was trimmed by 3 bases and the J gene end by 6 bases; junction bases not matched to a gene: 7. CDR1 is MGHRA and CDR2 is YSYEKL in the germline V gene. The CDR3 DNA reads TGCGCCAGCAGCCAGGTCAACGACAGGGATGGCTACACCTTC. It yields the protein CASSQVNDRDGYTF.

The chain combines TRBV29-1 with TRBJ2-7, with 11 bases aligning to TRBD1. From germline, CDR1 is SQVTM and CDR2 ANQGSEA. This CDR3 region has 13 residues. With V trimmed by 6 bases and J by 4 bases, 5 bases remained unmatched. The CDR3 spells CSVGQGARYEQYF. Here the CDR3 DNA reads TGCAGCGTCGGACAGGGGGCGAGGTACGAGCAGTACTTC.

The chain recombines TRBV15 with TRBJ1-5, with 10 bases aligning to TRBD1. V was clipped by 3 bases and J by 5 bases; unmatched bases: 4. Per germline, CDR1 LNHNV and CDR2 YYDKDF (reference sequence). This CDR3 is 15 amino acids long. CDR3 in DNA: TGTGCCACCAGCAGCAGACAGGGGGCTTATCAGCCCCAGCATTTT. This translates into CATSSRQGAYQPQHF.

This chain joins TRBV30 and TRBJ2-7; 9 bases agree with TRBD1. Germline assignment: CDR1 GTSNPN and CDR2 SVGIG (reference sequence). The CDR3 loop spans 13 amino acids. The ends lost 0 bases at V and 6 bases at J; junction bases unmatched: 3. CDR3 DNA sequence: TGTGCCTGGAGTGTAGGACAGGGGATCGAGCAGTACTTC. This sequence encodes CAWSVGQGIEQYF.

The rearrangement links TRBV11-2 to TRBJ1-1; TRBD1 agrees at 11 bases. CDR1 and CDR2 (germline): SGHAT, FQNNGV. The length of the CDR3 is 15 residues. Trimming cost V 3 bases and J 4 bases; bases outside gene matches: 4. This CDR3 reads CASSLGGTGGTEAFF. The CDR3 DNA follows: TGTGCCAGCAGCTTGGGGGGGACAGGGGGCACTGAAGCTTTCTTT.

This clone has a handful of counts. V usage is TRBV19 and J usage is TRBJ2-5; 12 nucleotides line up with TRBD2. Germline CDR1 LNHDA, CDR2 SQIVND (reference sequence). CDR3 length equals 15 residues. J lost 4 bases, V lost 7 bases, and 7 bases had no gene match. The CDR3 is CASKLTSGSSETQYF. CDR3 DNA sequence: TGTGCCAGTAAACTGACTAGCGGGAGTTCAGAGACCCAGTACTTC. Full variable domain (outside the CDR3, taken from reference TRBV19 and TRBJ2-5): DGGITQSPKYLFRKEGQNVTLSCEQNLNHDAMYWYRQDPGQGLRLIYYSQIVNDFQKGDIAEGYSVSREKKESFPLTVTSAQKNPTAFYLCASKLTSGSSETQYFGPGTRLLVL.

The rearrangement links TRBV14 to TRBJ2-7; maybe TRBD2 (5 bases). Germline CDR1 SGHDN, CDR2 FVKESK. The CDR3 length is 17 residues. V dropped 1 base and J dropped 0 bases, with 16 bases sitting between them. CDR3 coding DNA: TGTGCCAGCAGCCAAGTCGCATTTGGCGGACTCTCCTACGAGCAGTACTTC. Its translation: CASSQVAFGGLSYEQYF.

The V gene is TRBV2, the J gene TRBJ1-1; TRBD1 matches at 8 bases. The ends lost 3 bases at V and 5 bases at J; junction bases unmatched: 8. The length of the CDR3 is 15 residues. Germline-derived CDR1 and CDR2 are SNHLY and FYNNEI. Here the CDR3 reads CASSEVGRGPTEAFF. CDR3 bases: TGTGCCAGCAGTGAGGTAGGCAGGGGGCCGACTGAAGCTTTCTTT.

The V call is TRBV6-5, the J call TRBJ2-7; TRBD1 matches at 10 bases. The CDR3 extends over 12 amino acids. The germline CDR1 and CDR2 sequences are MNHEY and SVGAGI. With V trimmed by 8 bases and J by 4 bases, 2 bases remained unmatched. The CDR3 sequence is CASWTGGYEQYF. Here the CDR3 DNA reads TGTGCCAGCTGGACAGGGGGTTACGAGCAGTACTTC.

V and J are TRBV9 and TRBJ2-1; 8 positions match TRBD2. The length of the CDR3 is 16 residues. Germline lookup yields CDR1 SGDLS and CDR2 YYNGEE. The junction had 10 bases not matched to a gene; V was cut back by 0 bases and J by 8 bases. CDR3 nucleotide sequence: TGTGCCAGCAGCGTAGGTTCGGGAGGGCCGAAGGATGAGCAGTTCTTC. Translated: CASSVGSGGPKDEQFF.

This clone appeared a single time. The chain uses TRBV11-3 and TRBJ2-5; a weak D match, TRBD1 (6 bases). CDR3 length: 15 residues. CDR1 is SGHNT, CDR2 YENEEA, per germline. V gave up 1 base and J gave up 1 base, with 10 bases separating them. The CDR3 DNA sequence: TGTGCCAGCAGCTTAGGTGGGACAATCCAAGAGACCCAGTACTTC. Its protein is CASSLGGTIQETQYF.

The J gene is TRBJ2-7, the V gene TRBV6-1, with 8 nucleotides matching TRBD1. The CDR3 has 13 amino acids. Germline lookup yields CDR1 MNHNS and CDR2 SASEGT. Here the CDR3 reads CATSRDRSYEQYF. The CDR3 DNA reads as TGTGCAACCTCCCGGGACAGGTCCTACGAGCAGTACTTC.

Concerning this clone: This same CDR3 is encoded by further DNA sequences in the sample. The chain joins TRBV5-1 to TRBJ2-5; no firm D call. V was trimmed by 1 base and J by 1 base, leaving 5 bases between them. Germline lookup yields CDR1 SGHRS and CDR2 YFSETQ. The CDR3 is made up of 13 amino acids. The CDR3 DNA reads TGCGCCAGCAGCTTGTCCGGCCAAGAGACCCAGTACTTC. Its translation: CASSLSGQETQYF.

The genes are TRBV27 and TRBJ1-6, with D hard to call. V shed 2 bases and J shed 7 bases, with 9 bases lying between them. This CDR3 spans 14 amino acids. The germline V gene encodes CDR1 MNHEY and CDR2 SMNVEV (reference sequence). The CDR3 loop is CASSLGGLNSPLHF. The CDR3 nucleotides read TGTGCCAGCAGTTTAGGTGGGCTCAATTCACCCCTCCACTTT.

The genes are TRBV29-1 and TRBJ1-5, with a weak D call TRBD1 (6 bases). Trimming shortened V by 4 bases and J by 3 bases, and 13 bases separated the two germline ends. Germline loops: CDR1 SQVTM, CDR2 ANQGSEA. The CDR3 runs 14 residues. DNA for the CDR3: TGCAGCGTTGTAGAGGGGGGGTCCAATCAGCCCCAGCATTTT. Translated: CSVVEGGSNQPQHF.

The chain is built from TRBV4-1 and TRBJ2-3; the D is unclear. Per the germline V gene, CDR1 is MGHRA and CDR2 is YSYEKL. CDR3 length: 15 residues. Trimming stripped 4 bases from V and 0 bases from J, with 11 bases between. This CDR3 reads CASSRDRASTDTQYF. In DNA, the CDR3 is TGCGCCAGCAGCCGAGACCGAGCTAGCACAGATACGCAGTATTTT.

V usage is TRBV30 and J usage is TRBJ1-1, with D perhaps TRBD1 (5 bases). In germline, CDR1 is GTSNPN, CDR2 SVGIG (reference sequence). Deletions cut 3 bases from V and 6 bases from J, with 8 bases between. CDR3 size: 11 residues. The CDR3 DNA reads as TGTGCCTGGAGCGGGGGGGCTGAAGCTTTCTTT. Its protein is CAWSGGAEAFF.

The gene calls are TRBV7-9 and TRBJ1-1; possible D gene TRBD1, 5 bases. The CDR3 runs to 12 residues. Germline CDR1 and CDR2: SEHNR and FQNEAQ (reference sequence). V lost 8 bases and J lost 8, with 15 bases in between. CDR3 sequence: CASHRSGPEAFF. CDR3 DNA: TGTGCCAGCCACAGGTCAGGCCCAGAAGCTTTCTTT. Variable domain in full (rest from reference TRBV7-9 and TRBJ1-1): DTGVSQNPRHKITKRGQNVTFRCDPISEHNRLYWYRQTLGQGPEFLTYFQNEAQLEKSRLLSDRFSAERPKGSFSTLEIQRTEQGDSAMYLCASHRSGPEAFFGQGTRLTVV.

The chain combines TRBV7-9 with TRBJ1-1; the D gene is possibly TRBD1 (5 bases). Between the trimmed V and J ends, which lost 5 bases and 11 bases, there was a span of 12 bases. The germline V gene encodes CDR1 SEHNR and CDR2 FQNEAQ (reference sequence). CDR3 length equals 11 residues. This chain's CDR3 is CASSAQGRAFF. Here the CDR3 DNA reads TGTGCCAGCAGCGCTCAGGGAAGGGCTTTCTTT.

The chain joins TRBV28 to TRBJ1-2; D gene uncertain. CDR1 and CDR2 from the germline V gene are MDHEN and SYDVKM. The CDR3 runs to 17 residues. Trimming stripped 7 bases from V and 8 bases from J, with 29 bases between. This CDR3 reads CASKFPPEKSRREGYTF. The DNA for the CDR3 is TGTGCCAGCAAGTTCCCCCCCGAGAAGAGCCGCCGAGAGGGCTACACCTTC.

This clone was observed a single time. This rearrangement joins TRBV28 to TRBJ1-2; no clear D gene. CDR3 length: 12 amino acids. CDR1 and CDR2 (germline): MDHEN, SYDVKM. V lost 7 bases to trimming and J lost 7 bases, with 13 bases between them. The CDR3: CASTPQDGGYTF. CDR3 coding DNA: TGTGCCAGCACCCCGCAGGATGGTGGCTACACCTTC.

The V gene is TRBV7-9, the J gene TRBJ1-2; TRBD1 matches at 10 bases. The CDR3 runs to 14 residues. The V segment lost 5 bases and the J segment 7 bases; nucleotides outside the gene matches: 7. CDR1 SEHNR and CDR2 FQNEAQ come from the germline V gene (reference sequence). The CDR3 sequence: CASSIGQGVRGYTF. CDR3 nucleotide sequence: TGTGCCAGCAGCATAGGACAGGGGGTACGTGGCTACACCTTC. The variable domain in full, with the rest retrieved from reference TRBV7-9 and TRBJ1-2, is DTGVSQNPRHKITKRGQNVTFRCDPISEHNRLYWYRQTLGQGPEFLTYFQNEAQLEKSRLLSDRFSAERPKGSFSTLEIQRTEQGDSAMYLCASSIGQGVRGYTFGSGTRLTVV.

The chain links TRBV5-1 to TRBJ1-2; D remains ambiguous. The CDR3 runs to 13 residues. Germline V gene lookup returns CDR1 SGHRS and CDR2 YFSETQ. V gave up 2 bases and J gave up 4 bases, with 9 bases separating them. The CDR3 is CASSFSQFYGYTF. The CDR3 nucleotides are TGCGCCAGCAGCTTTTCACAGTTCTATGGCTACACCTTC.

The J gene is TRBJ1-1, the V gene TRBV7-8, with 9 positions matching TRBD1. Germline V gives CDR1 SGHVS, CDR2 FQNEAQ. The CDR3 length is 15 residues. J was trimmed by 6 bases and V by 3 bases; bases with no gene match: 8. CDR3 loop: CASSFSTGGASEAFF. The CDR3 nucleotides are TGTGCCAGCAGCTTTTCAACAGGGGGCGCATCTGAAGCTTTCTTT.